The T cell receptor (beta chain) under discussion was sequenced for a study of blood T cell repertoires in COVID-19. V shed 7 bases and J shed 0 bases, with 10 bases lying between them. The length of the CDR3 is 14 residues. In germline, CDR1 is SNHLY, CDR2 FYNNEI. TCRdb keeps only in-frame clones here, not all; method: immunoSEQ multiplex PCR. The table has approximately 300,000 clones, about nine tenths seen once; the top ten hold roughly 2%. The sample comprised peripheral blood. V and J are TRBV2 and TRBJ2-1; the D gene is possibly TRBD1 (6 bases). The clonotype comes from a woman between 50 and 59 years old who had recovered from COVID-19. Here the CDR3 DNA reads TGTGCCAGCACCTCGACAGGCTCCTACAATGAGCAGTTCTTC. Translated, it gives CASTSTGSYNEQFF.